Listed below are T cell receptor beta chains from one sample, sequenced in a study of blood T cell repertoires in COVID-19. Only in-frame clones appear in the TCRdb table, and some are missing; sequencing was by immunoSEQ multiplex PCR. This table has about 200,000 clones, about 84% appearing once. The sequencing input was peripheral blood. All receptors come from an elderly woman with acute or convalescent COVID-19. The CDR3 runs from the conserved cysteine through the conserved F or W.

length | J | V | CDR3
12 | TRBJ1-2 | TRBV12-3/TRBV12-4 | CASSLGTYGYTF
13 | TRBJ1-1 | TRBV28 | CASSPPEVPRAFF
13 | TRBJ2-5 | TRBV3-1/TRBV3-2 | CASSQARQETQYF
13 | TRBJ1-2 | TRBV28 | CASSLQGARGYTF
13 | TRBJ1-1 | TRBV7-9 | CASRPQGNTEAFF
14 | TRBJ2-3 | TRBV7-3 | CASSARLITDTQYF
15 | TRBJ2-2 | TRBV5-1 | CASSAGQGGAGELFF
16 | TRBJ2-1 | TRBV7-6 | CASSLGLAGGPNEQFF
14 | TRBJ1-1 | TRBV19 | CASSKDRANTEAFF
17 | TRBJ2-6 | TRBV11-2 | CASSLSPVNSGANVLTF
15 | TRBJ1-3 | TRBV7-9 | CASSPDGQGGNTIYF
16 | TRBJ2-1 | TRBV5-4 | CASSPRGQPSYNEQFF
14 | TRBJ1-3 | TRBV6-5 | CAAGQGHSGNTIYF
18 | TRBJ2-7 | TRBV4-2 | CASSRGGLAALGSVEQYF
15 | TRBJ1-3 | TRBV6-5 | CASRPTASSGNTIYF
14 | TRBJ2-7 | TRBV5-1 | CASSWTGLASEQYF
15 | TRBJ2-5 | TRBV5-1 | CASSLRGGPQETQYF
15 | TRBJ1-2 | TRBV9 | CASSVGQGPNYGYTF
12 | TRBJ2-7 | TRBV6-6 | CASRGSTYEQYF
17 | TRBJ2-1 | TRBV27 | CATSYLRQVSSYNEQFF
17 | TRBJ2-3 | TRBV11-2 | CASREAQTSGYTDTQYF
16 | TRBJ1-5 | TRBV7-3 | CASSLRQGTGNQPQHF
12 | TRBJ2-2 | TRBV21-1 | CASSKDRGELFF
14 | TRBJ1-1 | TRBV3-1/TRBV3-2 | CASSLGVEIAEAFF
14 | TRBJ1-2 | TRBV6-5 | CASSQSRGEEGYTF
18 | TRBJ2-2 | TRBV5-1 | CASSLGGLAGGGTGELFF
16 | TRBJ2-5 | TRBV5-1 | CASSRRAGGLGETQYF
13 | TRBJ1-2 | TRBV6-6 | CATLTQGSVGYTF
15 | TRBJ1-3 | TRBV3-1/TRBV3-2 | CASSQDLQNLNTIYF
16 | TRBJ1-3 | TRBV7-8 | CASSSQQPSSGNTIYF
12 | TRBJ1-1 | TRBV10-3 | CAISDTGFEAFF
15 | TRBJ1-6 | TRBV5-1 | CASSLGGRKGSPLHF
14 | TRBJ1-3 | TRBV10-1 | CATPGGGSGNTIYF
16 | TRBJ1-6 | TRBV5-4 | CASSLGPSSYNSPLHF
15 | TRBJ2-3 | TRBV2 | CASSSAGVTTDTQYF
15 | TRBJ2-2 | TRBV10-3 | CAISESRRDTGELFF
14 | TRBJ1-5 | TRBV19 | CASSEGRGPQPQHF
13 | TRBJ1-5 | TRBV19 | CASGDRRNQPQHF
16 | TRBJ2-2 | TRBV11-1 | CASSLGLAGPTGELFF
13 | TRBJ2-7 | TRBV6-1 | CASSDASSYEQYF
17 | TRBJ2-6 | TRBV7-2 | CASSLAAGASGANVLTF